This TCR beta chain comes out of a study of T cell repertoires in cytomegalovirus infection. For this clonotype: Antigen unknown.

TCRdb re-derived calls from the reads in MiXCR, one entry per CDR3 protein. This table holds 650,000 to 850,000 distinct CDR3 sequences, 29% found once. Germline assignment: CDR1 SEHNR and CDR2 FQNEAQ (reference sequence). Deletions cut 6 bases from V and 5 bases from J, with 16 bases between. This CDR3 region has 14 residues. This TCR derives from a human donor in good health (CMV status not recorded). Some clones in this sample may be carry-over from other donors' samples. The chain joins TRBV7-9 to TRBJ1-1; maybe TRBD1 (5 bases). The sequencing used cultured CD8+ T cells from PBMCs, collected from culture after CMV antigen stimulation. The chain's CDR3 is CASRRAGRGTEAFF. DNA of the CDR3: TGTGCCAGCAGGAGGGCAGGGCGAGGGACTGAAGCTTTCTTT.